This T cell receptor beta chain was found in a study of cytomegalovirus exposure and HLA in healthy donors. Study-wide results and limits: Judged likely to be a sequencing artifact was a cluster of highly shared sequence variants. A later examination showed that TCR association rates differed by HLA locus, with DRB1 most and HLA-C fewest. The study listed 164 cytomegalovirus-associated TCR beta chains. TCR beta V- and J-gene trimming, according to a later analysis, was linked to a missense DCLRE1C variant.

In the case of this clone: Its antigen is currently unknown.

In the PCR, 60 Vbeta and 13 Jbeta primers were used. Sequenced by immunoSEQ multiplex PCR; TCRdb stores in-frame clones only, minus some. In the table there are about 110,000 clones, over 70% of which are singletons. The germline V gene has CDR1 SGDLS and CDR2 YYNGEE. Between the trimmed V and J ends, which lost 2 bases and 9 bases, there was a span of 15 bases. CDR3 length equals 15 residues. This chain joins TRBV9 and TRBJ1-6; maybe TRBD1 (6 bases). This receptor was identified in a female donor in good health and CMV-seronegative. Sequencing input: PBMCs. CDR3 DNA sequence: TGTGCCAGCAGCGTGGACAGTCGGAGTTCTTCACCCCTCCACTTT. It yields the protein CASSVDSRSSSPLHF.